The 5 T cell receptor beta chains below come from one sample, sequenced in a study of blood T cell repertoires in COVID-19. Sequenced by immunoSEQ multiplex PCR; TCRdb stores in-frame clones only, minus some. The sample holds 55,000 to 65,000 clones; approximately 90% are singletons and the top ten take less than 2%. The sequenced material came from peripheral blood. These receptors were obtained from a human donor in a cohort sampled during active COVID-19.

This chain joins TRBV19 and TRBJ2-3; 8 bases match TRBD2. Germline loops: CDR1 LNHDA, CDR2 SQIVND (reference sequence). CDR3 length: 17 residues. V lost 0 bases and J lost 2; bases outside the gene matches: 7. The CDR3 spells CASSIDKAGGFTDTQYF. In nucleotides, the CDR3 is TGTGCCAGTAGTATAGACAAGGCGGGAGGATTCACAGATACGCAGTATTTT.

V gene TRBV5-1 combines with J gene TRBJ2-2, with 10 bases fitting TRBD1. The V gene's germline CDR1 is SGHRS and CDR2 YFSETQ. J gave up 4 bases and V 4 bases, and 10 bases lay outside the gene matches. The CDR3 runs 17 residues. The CDR3 loop reads CASSRSPGQGPTGELFF. CDR3 DNA sequence: TGCGCCAGCAGCCGCAGCCCGGGACAGGGGCCCACCGGGGAGCTGTTTTTT. The full variable domain, its missing parts supplied by reference TRBV5-1 and TRBJ2-2, is KAGVTQTPRYLIKTRGQQVTLSCSPISGHRSVSWYQQTPGQGLQFLFEYFSETQRNKGNFPGRFSGRQFSNSRSEMNVSTLELGDSALYLCASSRSPGQGPTGELFFGEGSRLTVL.

The J gene is TRBJ1-4, the V gene TRBV28; no reliable D call. The germline V and J ends were trimmed by 5 bases and 8 bases, with 9 bases remaining between them. There are 12 residues in the CDR3. The germline gives CDR1 MDHEN, CDR2 SYDVKM. The CDR3 loop is CASSRQTEKLFF. CDR3 nucleotide sequence: TGTGCCAGCAGTCGACAAACCGAAAAACTGTTTTTT.

The J gene is TRBJ1-1, the V gene TRBV10-1; TRBD1 might be the D (5 bases). The V gene's germline CDR1 is WNHNN and CDR2 SYGVQD (reference sequence). Trimming shortened V by 5 bases and J by 1 base, and 8 bases separated the two germline ends. This CDR3 has 13 residues. The CDR3 nucleotides read TGCGCCAGCAGTTTAACAGGGAACACTGAAGCTTTCTTT. It is translated as CASSLTGNTEAFF.

The rearrangement links TRBV20-1 to TRBJ2-1; 8 bases agree with TRBD2. CDR1 is DFQATT and CDR2 is SNEGSKA in the germline V gene (reference sequence). J was trimmed by 4 bases and V by 6 bases; bases with no gene match: 8. The CDR3 is made up of 14 amino acids. In DNA, the CDR3 is TGCAGTGCCAGTGGGGCGGGAGGTTACAATGAGCAGTTCTTC. Translating it yields CSASGAGGYNEQFF.